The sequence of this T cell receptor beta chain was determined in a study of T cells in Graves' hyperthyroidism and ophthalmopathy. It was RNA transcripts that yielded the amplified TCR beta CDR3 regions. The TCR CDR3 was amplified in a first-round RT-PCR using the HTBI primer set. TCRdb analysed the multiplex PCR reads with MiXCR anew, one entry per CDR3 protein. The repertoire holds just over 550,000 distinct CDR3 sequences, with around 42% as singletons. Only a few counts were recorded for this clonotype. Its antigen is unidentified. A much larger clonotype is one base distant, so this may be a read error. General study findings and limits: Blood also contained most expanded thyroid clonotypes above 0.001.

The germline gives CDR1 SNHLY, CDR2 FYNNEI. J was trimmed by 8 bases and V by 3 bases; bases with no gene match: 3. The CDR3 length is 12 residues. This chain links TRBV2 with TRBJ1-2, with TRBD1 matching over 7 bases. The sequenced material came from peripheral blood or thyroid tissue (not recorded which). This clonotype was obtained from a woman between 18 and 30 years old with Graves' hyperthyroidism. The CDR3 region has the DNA TGTGCCAGCAGTGAGGACAGGAGGGGCTACACCTTC. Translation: CASSEDRRGYTF.